This T cell receptor (beta chain) was identified during a study of vaccination and CD4 T cells after COVID-19. Study conclusions and caveats: A median of around 86% of reactive clones, in convalescent patients, became evident only post-vaccination.

The CDR3 length is 13 residues. V lost 7 bases and J 2 bases, leaving 8 bases between the germline ends. The germline gives CDR1 SGHVS, CDR2 FQNEAQ. A remark on this clonotype: The antigen is not known.

From the PCR reads, TCRdb called clonotypes with MiXCR, one entry per CDR3 protein. Among about 20,000 distinct CDR3 sequences listed, around 60% were seen once. The receptor was derived from a human donor who had recovered from COVID-19. The gene calls are TRBV7-8 and TRBJ2-2, with D unresolved. Sequencing was performed on CD4+ T cells from blood, taken before SARS-CoV-2 vaccination. The CDR3 protein is CASTPGNTGELFF. CDR3 in DNA: TGTGCCAGCACCCCAGGAAACACCGGGGAGCTGTTTTTT.